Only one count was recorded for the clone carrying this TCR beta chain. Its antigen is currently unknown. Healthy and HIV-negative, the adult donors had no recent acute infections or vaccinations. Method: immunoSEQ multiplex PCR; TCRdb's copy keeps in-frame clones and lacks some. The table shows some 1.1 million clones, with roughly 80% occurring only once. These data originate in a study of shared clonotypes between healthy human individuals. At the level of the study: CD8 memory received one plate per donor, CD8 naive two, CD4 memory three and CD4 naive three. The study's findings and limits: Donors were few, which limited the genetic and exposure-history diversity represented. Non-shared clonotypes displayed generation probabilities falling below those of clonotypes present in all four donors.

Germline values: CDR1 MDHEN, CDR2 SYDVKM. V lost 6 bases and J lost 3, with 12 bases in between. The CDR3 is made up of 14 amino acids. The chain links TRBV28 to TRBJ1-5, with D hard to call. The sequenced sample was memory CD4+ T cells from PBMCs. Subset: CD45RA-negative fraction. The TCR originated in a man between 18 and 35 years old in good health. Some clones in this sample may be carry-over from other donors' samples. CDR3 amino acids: CASRGYGFNQPQHF. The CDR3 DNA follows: TGTGCCAGCAGAGGTTATGGGTTCAATCAGCCCCAGCATTTT. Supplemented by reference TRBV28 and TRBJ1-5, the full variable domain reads DVKVTQSSRYLVKRTGEKVFLECVQDMDHENMFWYRQDPGLGLRLIYFSYDVKMKEKGDIPEGYSVSREKKERFSLILESASTNQTSMYLCASRGYGFNQPQHFGDGTRLSIL.